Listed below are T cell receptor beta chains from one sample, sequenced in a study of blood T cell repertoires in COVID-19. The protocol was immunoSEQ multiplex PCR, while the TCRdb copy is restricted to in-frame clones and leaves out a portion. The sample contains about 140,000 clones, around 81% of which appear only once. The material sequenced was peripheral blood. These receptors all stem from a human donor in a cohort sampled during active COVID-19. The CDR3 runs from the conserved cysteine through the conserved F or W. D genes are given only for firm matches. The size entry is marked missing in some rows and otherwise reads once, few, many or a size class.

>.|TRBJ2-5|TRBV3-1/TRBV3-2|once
TGTGCCAGCAGCCAAGAATGGGGGGGCTCAGGGGAGACCCAGTACTTC
CASSQEWGGSGETQYF
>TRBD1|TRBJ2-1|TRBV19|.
TGTGCCAGTAGTATAGGCTGGGACAGGGGATCCAATGAGCAGTTCTTC
CASSIGWDRGSNEQFF
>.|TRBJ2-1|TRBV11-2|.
TGTGCCAGCAGCTTAGCACTAGCCAATGAGCAGTTCTTC
CASSLALANEQFF
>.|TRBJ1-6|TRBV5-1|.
TGCGCCAGCAGCTTGATGGACGGGGGGCGCGGGAATTCACCCCTCCACTTT
CASSLMDGGRGNSPLHF
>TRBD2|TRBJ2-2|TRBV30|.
TGTGCCTGGAAGCCGCGGGAGGGCCGCAACACCGGGGAGCTGTTTTTT
CAWKPREGRNTGELFF
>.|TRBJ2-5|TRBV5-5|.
TGTGCCAGCAATCCGGAACGGGAAGACCAGTACTTC
CASNPEREDQYF
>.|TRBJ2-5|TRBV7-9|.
TGTGCCAGCAGCTCGGGACTCGGTATCACCCAGTACTTC
CASSSGLGITQYF
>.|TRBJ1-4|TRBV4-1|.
TGCGCCAGCAGCCACGACAGGCTCAATGAAAAACTGTTTTTT
CASSHDRLNEKLFF
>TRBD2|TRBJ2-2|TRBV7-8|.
TGTGCCATAGTAGCGGGAGGGGAAACCGGGGAGCTGTTTTTT
CAIVAGGETGELFF
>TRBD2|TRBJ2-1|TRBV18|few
TGTGCCAGCTCACCACCGGTCGCGGGAGGAGGGTTCTTC
CASSPPVAGGGFF
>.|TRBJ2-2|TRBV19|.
TGTGCCAGTAGAATACAGGGCCTGGCGACCGGGGAGCTGTTTTTT
CASRIQGLATGELFF
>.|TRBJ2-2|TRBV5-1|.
TGCGCCAGCAGCTTGTTCGGGGAACCGAACACCGGGGAGCTGTTTTTT
CASSLFGEPNTGELFF
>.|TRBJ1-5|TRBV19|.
TGTGCCAGTACCGAGATTAATAGCAATCAGCCCCAGCATTTT
CASTEINSNQPQHF
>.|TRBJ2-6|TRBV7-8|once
TGTGCCAGCAGCTCCGCCGGGTTCTTAGGGGCCAACGTCCTGACTTTC
CASSSAGFLGANVLTF
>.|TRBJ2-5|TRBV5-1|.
TGCGCCAGCAGCTTAGGGAGTCGAGAGACCCAGTACTTC
CASSLGSRETQYF
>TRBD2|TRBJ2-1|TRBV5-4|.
TGTGCCAGTCCGAGGCGTAGCGGGAGGGTTAATGAGCAGTTCTTC
CASPRRSGRVNEQFF
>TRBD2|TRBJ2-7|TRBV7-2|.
TGTGCCAGCAGCTTCCGGACTAGCGGGAGTCGTTACGAGCAGTACTTC
CASSFRTSGSRYEQYF
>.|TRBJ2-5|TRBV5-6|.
TGTGCCAGCAGCCGGGCCGGGGGATTGAAGACCCAGTACTTC
CASSRAGGLKTQYF
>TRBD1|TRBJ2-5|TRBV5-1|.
TGCGCCAGCAGCTTGCAGGGACAGGGGGCCTGGGAGACCCAGTACTTC
CASSLQGQGAWETQYF
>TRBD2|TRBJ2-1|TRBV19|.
TGTGCCAGTAGTCGGACTAGCGGTGACAATGAGCAGTTCTTC
CASSRTSGDNEQFF
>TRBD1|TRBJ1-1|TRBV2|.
TGTGCCAGCAGTGAAGCTAGGGGGCTCCACACTGAAGCTTTCTTT
CASSEARGLHTEAFF
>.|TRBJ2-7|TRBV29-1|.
TGCAGCGTTGGGTCCAGTACCTACGAGCAGTACTTC
CSVGSSTYEQYF
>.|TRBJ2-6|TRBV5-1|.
TGCGCCAGCAGCACCTGGGGGACTTTCAGCTCTGGGGCCAACGTCCTGACTTTC
CASSTWGTFSSGANVLTF
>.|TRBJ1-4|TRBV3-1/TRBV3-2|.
TGTGCCAGCAGCCAACGCCCAGGTTCAACTAATGAAAAACTGTTTTTT
CASSQRPGSTNEKLFF
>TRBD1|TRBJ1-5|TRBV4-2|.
TGTGCCAGCAGCCAAGATCCGTATAGGGGGCAGAGCAGCAATCAGCCCCAGCATTTT
CASSQDPYRGQSSNQPQHF
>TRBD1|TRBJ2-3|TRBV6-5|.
TGTGCCAGCAGTTACTCGGACAGGGGGTACGATACGCAGTATTTT
CASSYSDRGYDTQYF
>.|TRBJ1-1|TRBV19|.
TGTGCCAGTAGTTATGGGGCAGGGGAGAACACTGAAGCTTTCTTT
CASSYGAGENTEAFF
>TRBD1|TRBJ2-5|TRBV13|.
TGTGCCAGCAGCTTAGGCAGGGGGCTAGAGACCCAGTACTTC
CASSLGRGLETQYF
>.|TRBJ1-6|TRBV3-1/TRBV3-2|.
TGTGCCAGCAGCTGGGGACACAATGATGGAAATTCACCCCTCCACTTT
CASSWGHNDGNSPLHF
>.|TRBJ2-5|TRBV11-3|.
TGTGCCAGCAGCTTAGGACTCAAAGAGCAAGAGACCCAGTACTTC
CASSLGLKEQETQYF
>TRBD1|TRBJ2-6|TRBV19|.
TGTGCCAGCAAGGACAGGGAGTACGTGTCTGGGGCCAACGTCCTGACTTTC
CASKDREYVSGANVLTF
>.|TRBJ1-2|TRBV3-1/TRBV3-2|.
TGTGCCAGCAGTCCCGAGGCAGGGGTGGATGGCTACACCTTC
CASSPEAGVDGYTF
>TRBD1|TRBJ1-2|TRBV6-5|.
TGTGCCAGCAGTTACGCTACAGGGGCTAGCGGCTACACCTTC
CASSYATGASGYTF
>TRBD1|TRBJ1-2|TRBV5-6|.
TGTGCCAGCAGCTCCAGGGGGTTCTATGGCTACACCTTC
CASSSRGFYGYTF
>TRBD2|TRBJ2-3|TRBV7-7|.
TGTGCTAGCAGCCTCGGGAGGACAGATACGCAGTATTTT
CASSLGRTDTQYF
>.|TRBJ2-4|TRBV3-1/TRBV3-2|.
TGTGCCAGCAGCCACAGTGGAAACATTCAGTACTTC
CASSHSGNIQYF
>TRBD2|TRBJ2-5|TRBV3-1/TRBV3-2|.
TGTGCCAGCAGCCAAGCCAGGCTAGCGGGATTGGAGACCCAGTACTTC
CASSQARLAGLETQYF
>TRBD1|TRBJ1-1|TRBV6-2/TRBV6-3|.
TGTGCCAGCAGTTCGCAGACAGGGTACATGAACACTGAAGCTTTCTTT
CASSSQTGYMNTEAFF
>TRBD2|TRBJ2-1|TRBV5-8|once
TGTGCAGGGGGGACTAGCGGGAGGGGCAATGAGCAGTTCTTC
CAGGTSGRGNEQFF
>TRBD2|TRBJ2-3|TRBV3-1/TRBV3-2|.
TGTGCCAGCAGCCAAGTCAGACTAGCGGGAGGAGATACGCAGTATTTT
CASSQVRLAGGDTQYF
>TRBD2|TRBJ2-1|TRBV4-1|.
TGCGCCAGCAGCCAGAGGGGAGCGGGACTGGACTACAATGAGCAGTTCTTC
CASSQRGAGLDYNEQFF